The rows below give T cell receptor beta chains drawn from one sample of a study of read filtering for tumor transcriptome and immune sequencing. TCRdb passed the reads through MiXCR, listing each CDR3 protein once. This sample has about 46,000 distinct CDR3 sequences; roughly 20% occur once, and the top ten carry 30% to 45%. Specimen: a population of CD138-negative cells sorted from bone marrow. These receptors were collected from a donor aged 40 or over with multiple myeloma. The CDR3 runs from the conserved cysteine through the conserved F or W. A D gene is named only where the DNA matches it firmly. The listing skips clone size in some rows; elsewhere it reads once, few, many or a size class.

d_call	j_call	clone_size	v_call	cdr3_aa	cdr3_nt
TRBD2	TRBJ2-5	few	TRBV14	CASSQLAGGQETQYF	TGTGCCAGCAGCCAACTAGCGGGAGGACAAGAGACCCAGTACTTC
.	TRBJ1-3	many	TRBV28	CASSLAGGNTIYF	TGTGCCAGCAGTTTAGCCGGAGGAAACACCATATATTTT
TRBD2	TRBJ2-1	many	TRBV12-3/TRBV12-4	CASSFRPGLAGPNEQFF	TGTGCCAGCAGTTTTCGACCCGGGCTAGCGGGACCCAATGAGCAGTTCTTC
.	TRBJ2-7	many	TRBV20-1	CSATSGGEGTYEQYF	TGCAGTGCTACCTCCGGGGGAGAGGGGACCTACGAGCAGTACTTC
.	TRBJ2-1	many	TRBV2	CASSDGVTYNEQFF	TGTGCCAGCAGTGACGGAGTAACCTACAATGAGCAGTTCTTC
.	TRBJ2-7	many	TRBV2	CASRPIPGTSSSYEQYF	TGTGCCAGCAGGCCAATTCCCGGGACGTCGAGCTCCTACGAGCAGTACTTC
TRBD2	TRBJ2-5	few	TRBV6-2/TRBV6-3	CASSYSGGRAAETQYF	TGTGCCAGCAGTTACTCCGGCGGGAGGGCCGCGGAGACCCAGTACTTC
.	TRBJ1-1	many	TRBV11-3	CASSLGEHTEAFF	TGTGCCAGCAGCTTAGGGGAGCACACTGAAGCTTTCTTT
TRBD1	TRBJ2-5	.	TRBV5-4	CASSPDREQETQYF	TGTGCCAGCAGCCCCGACAGGGAGCAAGAGACCCAGTACTTC
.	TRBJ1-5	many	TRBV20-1	CSAGGQQYQPQHF	TGCAGTGCCGGAGGACAGCAATATCAGCCCCAGCATTTT